These 2 T cell receptor beta chains were all obtained from the same sample, sequenced in a study of cytomegalovirus exposure and HLA in healthy donors. Measured with immunoSEQ multiplex PCR; TCRdb has only the in-frame clones, and not every one. In the table there are 150,000 or so clones, about 88% of which are singletons. The sample was PBMCs. The origin of the receptors is a woman under 30 in good health and CMV-seropositive.

The chain recombines TRBV23-1 with TRBJ2-3; D perhaps matches TRBD2 (5 bases). TRBV23-1 is known as an ORF, though its function is uncertain. This CDR3 region has 16 residues. The V end was cut by 7 bases, the J end by 6 bases, with 23 bases between. The CDR3 reads CASNIIAKKDLDTQYF. The DNA for the CDR3 is TGCGCCAGCAACATAATAGCGAAAAAGGACTTGGATACGCAGTATTTT.

The chain has TRBV7-2 and TRBJ1-2; TRBD1 matches 7 bases. Germline V gene lookup returns CDR1 SGHTA and CDR2 FQGNSA. The CDR3 sequence is 13 residues long. V lost 6 bases and J lost 4; bases outside the gene matches: 5. CDR3 protein: CASRTGRVYGYTF. CDR3 bases: TGTGCCAGCAGGACAGGGCGCGTCTATGGCTACACCTTC. Using reference TRBV7-2 and TRBJ1-2 for the parts outside the CDR3, the full variable domain is GAGVSQSPSNKVTEKGKDVELRCDPISGHTALYWYRQSLGQGLEFLIYFQGNSAPDKSGLPSDRFSAERTGGSVSTLTIQRTQQEDSAVYLCASRTGRVYGYTFGSGTRLTVV.